This T cell receptor beta chain is drawn from a study of cytomegalovirus exposure and HLA in healthy donors. Points from the study as a whole: Common viral pathogens seemed to be connected with several of the most significant clusters, according to a later analysis. V segments that were indistinguishable, TRBV6-2 and TRBV6-3 among them, were omitted from analysis. A later analysis found TCR association rates differed by HLA locus, highest for DRB1 and lowest for HLA-C. Earlier analysis found most TCR beta V segments productive about 87% or about 30% of the time.

This CDR3 contains 14 residues. Germline V gene data show CDR1 as SGHNT and CDR2 as YYREEE (reference sequence). V was cut by 6 bases and J by 0 bases, with 12 bases left in between. On this clone itself: Its antigen is not identified.

The PCR contained 60 Vbeta and 13 Jbeta primers. The assay was immunoSEQ multiplex PCR, and TCRdb's table has in-frame clones only and misses some. The sample includes about 180,000 clones, 77% of them seen just once. This sequence was found in a woman in her fifties or sixties in good health and CMV-seropositive. The V and J genes are TRBV5-4 and TRBJ1-1; D is perhaps TRBD1 (5 bases). The material sequenced was PBMCs. This CDR3 reads CASTLQAMNTEAFF. Here the CDR3 DNA reads TGTGCCAGCACCTTACAGGCCATGAACACTGAAGCTTTCTTT.